Each of the 12 T cell receptor beta chains below was sequenced from the same sample in a study of blood T cells in healthy people across ages. Through a sample-barcoded 5' primer and a J-beta primer mix, a second PCR was run for about 6 to 11 cycles. TCRdb re-derived calls from the 5' RACE reads in MiXCR, one entry per CDR3 protein. The table shows around 1,100,000 distinct CDR3 sequences, with 35% to 45% occurring only once. Sequenced sample: blood. The receptors shown here come from a man between 18 and 35 years old in good health.

Ten or more counts support this clonotype. The chain uses TRBV12-3 or TRBV12-4 and TRBJ2-5; D is possibly TRBD2 (5 bases). The ends were cut back, 1 base at V and 0 bases at J, with 12 bases in the middle. The CDR3 is made up of 16 amino acids. The chain's CDR3 is CASSLGASRYQETQYF. The CDR3 DNA reads as TGTGCCAGCAGTTTAGGGGCTAGCAGGTACCAAGAGACCCAGTACTTC.

This chain uses TRBV20-1 with TRBJ2-1; 9 positions match TRBD2. The CDR3 is 14 residues long. After removal of 5 bases from V and 8 bases from J, the junction contained 10 bases not matched to a gene. In germline, CDR1 is DFQATT, CDR2 SNEGSKA (reference sequence). CDR3 nucleotide sequence: TGCAGTGCTCGGCTAGCGGGGATAGATGATGAGCAGTTCTTC. Its protein product is CSARLAGIDDEQFF.

J is TRBJ2-3 and V is TRBV20-1; D is possibly TRBD1 (5 bases). This CDR3 has 14 residues. Germline loops: CDR1 DFQATT, CDR2 SNEGSKA (reference sequence). V lost 0 bases and J lost 2, with 9 bases in between. In nucleotides, the CDR3 is TGCAGTGCTAGAGAGACAGCCTACACAGATACGCAGTATTTT. Translated: CSARETAYTDTQYF.

This clonotype was detected only a few times. The CDR3 reads CSARPPLAGANVLTF. The CDR3 DNA follows: TGCAGTGCTAGACCCCCACTAGCTGGGGCCAACGTCCTGACTTTC. The rearrangement links TRBV20-1 to TRBJ2-6, with D perhaps matching TRBD2 (5 bases). The V gene lost 2 bases and the J gene lost 2 bases, with 10 bases spanning the gap. The CDR3 loop spans 15 amino acids. The V gene's germline CDR1 is DFQATT and CDR2 SNEGSKA (reference sequence).

The chain has TRBV6-5 and TRBJ1-1, with D possibly TRBD1 on 5 matching bases. Germline V gene lookup returns CDR1 MNHEY and CDR2 SVGAGI. Trimming removed 0 bases from V and 0 bases from J, with 11 bases in between. CDR3 length: 16 amino acids. CDR3 coding DNA: TGTGCCAGCAGTTACTCGGTTGGGGGGTTGAACACTGAAGCTTTCTTT. This sequence encodes CASSYSVGGLNTEAFF.

This chain joins TRBV6-2 or TRBV6-3 and TRBJ2-1; no definite D call. The CDR3 is 13 amino acids. Trimming removed 0 bases at V and 12 bases at J, with 12 bases between. Germline V gene sequence: CDR1 MNHEY, CDR2 SVGEGT. CDR3 sequence: CASSYSGSPSQFF. The CDR3 DNA is TGTGCCAGCAGTTACTCGGGGTCGCCTTCGCAGTTCTTC.

The rearrangement joins TRBV12-3 or TRBV12-4 to TRBJ1-5; 8 bases agree with TRBD1. The CDR3 has 16 amino acids. V shed 5 bases, J shed 7 bases, and the junction held 13 bases outside the gene matches. The CDR3 sequence: CASSASGQASIQPQHF. CDR3 nucleotide sequence: TGTGCCAGCAGTGCCTCGGGACAGGCGTCAATACAGCCCCAGCATTTT.

V usage is TRBV29-1 and J usage is TRBJ2-1; no clear D. V was clipped by 0 bases and J by 2 bases, with 11 bases between them. Germline CDR1 reads SQVTM; CDR2 reads ANQGSEA. This CDR3 contains 15 residues. The CDR3 sequence: CSVEEQESPYNEQFF. CDR3 coding DNA: TGCAGCGTTGAAGAGCAGGAGAGCCCCTACAATGAGCAGTTCTTC.

The chain employs TRBV12-3 or TRBV12-4 and TRBJ1-4; a possible D gene is TRBD1 (6 bases). The CDR3 has 16 amino acids. Trimming took off 1 base at V and 8 bases at J, with 17 bases between the two ends. CDR3 coding DNA: TGTGCCAGCAGTTTAGGCCGGCTGGGGGCGGGAGAAAAACTGTTTTTT. It codes for CASSLGRLGAGEKLFF.

The CDR3 loop reads CASSDRDRGFTEAFF. The CDR3 region has the DNA TGTGCCAGCAGCGACCGGGACAGGGGGTTCACTGAAGCTTTCTTT. The chain is built from TRBV13 and TRBJ1-1, with 11 bases identical to TRBD1. The CDR3 spans 15 residues. Germline values: CDR1 PRHDT, CDR2 FYEKMQ (reference sequence). V lost 5 bases to trimming and J lost 4 bases; unmatched junction nucleotides: 6.

The V call is TRBV4-1, the J call TRBJ1-5; D is unresolved. Between the trimmed V and J ends, which lost 0 bases and 3 bases, there was a span of 6 bases. The CDR3 sequence is 14 residues long. CDR1 and CDR2 from the germline V gene are MGHRA and YSYEKL. In nucleotides, the CDR3 is TGCGCCAGCAGCCAAGATCCGGTCAATCAGCCCCAGCATTTT. It encodes CASSQDPVNQPQHF.

This clonotype has a handful of counts. The chain is built from TRBV9 and TRBJ2-7; D possibly matches TRBD1 or TRBD2 (5 bases each). V lost 0 bases and J 1 base, leaving 8 bases between the germline ends. Per the germline V gene, CDR1 is SGDLS and CDR2 is YYNGEE. The CDR3 length is 14 residues. The CDR3 DNA is TGTGCCAGCAGCGTAGGAGGGGTTTCCTACGAGCAGTACTTC. This encodes CASSVGGVSYEQYF.